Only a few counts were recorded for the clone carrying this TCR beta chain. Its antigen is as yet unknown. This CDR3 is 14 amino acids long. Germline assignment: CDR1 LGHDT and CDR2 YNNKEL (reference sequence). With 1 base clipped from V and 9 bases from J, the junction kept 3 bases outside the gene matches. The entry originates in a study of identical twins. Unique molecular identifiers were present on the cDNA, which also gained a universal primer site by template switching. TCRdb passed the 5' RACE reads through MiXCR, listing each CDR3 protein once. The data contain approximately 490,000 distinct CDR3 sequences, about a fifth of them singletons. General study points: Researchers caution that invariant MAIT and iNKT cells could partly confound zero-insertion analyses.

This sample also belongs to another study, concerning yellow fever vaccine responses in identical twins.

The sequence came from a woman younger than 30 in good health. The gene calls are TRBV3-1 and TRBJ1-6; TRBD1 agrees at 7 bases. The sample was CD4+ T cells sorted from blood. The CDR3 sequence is CASSQAHRGSPLHF. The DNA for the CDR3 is TGTGCCAGCAGCCAAGCCCACAGGGGTTCACCCCTCCACTTT. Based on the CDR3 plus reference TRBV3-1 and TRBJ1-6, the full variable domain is DTAVSQTPKYLVTQMGNDKSIKCEQNLGHDTMYWYKQDSKKFLKIMFSYNNKELIINETVPNRFSPKSPDKAHLNLHINSLELGDSAVYFCASSQAHRGSPLHFGNGTRLTVT.